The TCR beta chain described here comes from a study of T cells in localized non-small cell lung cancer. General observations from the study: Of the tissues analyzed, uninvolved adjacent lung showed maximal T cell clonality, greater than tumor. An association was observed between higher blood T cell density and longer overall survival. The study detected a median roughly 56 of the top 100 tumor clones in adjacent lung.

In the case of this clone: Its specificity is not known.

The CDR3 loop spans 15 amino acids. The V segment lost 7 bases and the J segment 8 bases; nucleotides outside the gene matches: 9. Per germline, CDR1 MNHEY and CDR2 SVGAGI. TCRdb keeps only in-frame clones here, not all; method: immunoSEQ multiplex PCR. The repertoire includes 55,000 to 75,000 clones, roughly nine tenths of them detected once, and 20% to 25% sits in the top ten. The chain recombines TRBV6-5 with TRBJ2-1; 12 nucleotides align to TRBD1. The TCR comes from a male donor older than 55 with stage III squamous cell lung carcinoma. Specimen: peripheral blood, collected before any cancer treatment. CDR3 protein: CASIDPGTGGHEQFF. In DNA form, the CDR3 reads TGTGCCAGCATTGACCCCGGGACAGGGGGCCATGAGCAGTTCTTC.